Given below is one TCR beta chain in context. Its cognate antigen is unknown. This sample was taken from a study of CD8+ T cells in alopecia areata. Study-wide results and caveats: Sequencing of scalp samples also captures resident alphabeta T cells of normal skin. Compared with mice, patients displayed less clear TCR sharing, possibly for HLA-related reasons. Compared with normal scalp, lesional scalp had higher clonality and more expanded CD8+ clones.

Sorting of PBMCs yielded the CD4+ and CD8+ T cells. cDNA reverse transcribed from extracted RNA served as the sequencing template. Measured with immunoSEQ multiplex PCR; TCRdb has only the in-frame clones, and not every one. The data show 200,000 to 250,000 clones, approximately 53% seen once. The source is a human donor in good health. Specimen: CD8+ T cells sorted from blood.

The CDR3 region has the DNA TGTGCCAGCAGCGCCGGACTCTCCTACGAGCAGTACTTC. Translated, it gives CASSAGLSYEQYF. The J gene is TRBJ2-7, the V gene TRBV4-2; tentative D call: TRBD2 (5 bases). The CDR3 spans 13 residues. The V end was cut by 5 bases, the J end by 0 bases, with 8 bases between. Germline V gene sequence: CDR1 LGHNA, CDR2 YNFKEQ.